A selection of T cell receptor beta chains follows, all from one sample in a study of cytomegalovirus exposure and HLA in healthy donors. Produced via immunoSEQ multiplex PCR; TCRdb's table is partial and in-frame only. The sample table sets out fewer than 35,000 clones. Material for sequencing was PBMCs. Receptors originate from a female donor in good health and CMV-seronegative. Each CDR3 is given with its conserved first and last residue. A D gene is named only where the DNA matches it firmly.

TRBV19	NA	TRBJ1-5	CASNYLGINQPQHF	TGTGCCAGCAATTACCTCGGGATCAATCAGCCCCAGCATTTT
TRBV6-1	TRBD1	TRBJ1-1	CASSETGQTEAFF	TGTGCCAGCAGCGAGACAGGGCAGACTGAAGCTTTCTTT
TRBV10-3	TRBD2	TRBJ2-1	CAISLQAGGYYNEQFF	TGTGCCATCAGTCTCCAAGCGGGGGGATACTACAATGAGCAGTTCTTC
TRBV4-1	TRBD1	TRBJ1-5	CASSQDRLWTGIQPQHF	TGCGCCAGCAGCCAAGACCGACTGTGGACAGGGATACAGCCCCAGCATTTT
TRBV7-9	TRBD1	TRBJ1-2	CASTRDSLVGGYTF	TGTGCCAGCACCCGGGACAGTCTCGTGGGTGGCTACACCTTC
TRBV7-3	TRBD2	TRBJ2-5	CASSLTLAGGKETQYF	TGTGCCAGCAGCTTAACGTTAGCGGGGGGGAAAGAGACCCAGTACTTC
TRBV6-5	TRBD1	TRBJ1-1	CASSYGTGRRSEAFF	TGTGCCAGCAGTTATGGGACAGGGCGTCGGTCTGAAGCTTTCTTT
TRBV6-5	TRBD1	TRBJ2-1	CASSPGQFNNEQFF	TGTGCCAGCAGCCCGGGACAGTTTAACAATGAGCAGTTCTTC
TRBV9	NA	TRBJ1-2	CASSGSFTALYGYTF	TGTGCCAGCAGCGGATCGTTCACTGCCCTCTATGGCTACACCTTC
TRBV7-8	TRBD1	TRBJ2-7	CASSLAVDRVRSYEQYF	TGTGCCAGCAGCTTAGCAGTGGACAGGGTGAGATCCTACGAGCAGTACTTC
TRBV5-5	TRBD1	TRBJ1-4	CASSDRGRVEKLFF	TGTGCCAGCAGCGACAGGGGCCGTGTTGAAAAACTGTTTTTT
TRBV4-2	NA	TRBJ2-1	CASSQPGQSRGNNEQFF	TGTGCCAGCAGCCAACCCGGGCAAAGTCGGGGGAACAATGAGCAGTTCTTC
TRBV4-1	NA	TRBJ1-1	CASSQWRREEAFF	TGCGCCAGCAGCCAATGGCGGAGGGAAGAAGCTTTCTTT
TRBV7-2	TRBD2	TRBJ2-1	CASSFLVGGGLYEQFF	TGTGCCAGCAGCTTCTTAGTCGGGGGGGGCCTCTATGAGCAGTTCTTC
TRBV9	NA	TRBJ1-1	CASSAAGDPLEAFF	TGTGCCAGCAGCGCCGCGGGGGACCCCTTGGAAGCTTTCTTT
TRBV27	TRBD2	TRBJ2-1	CASSGLAGRGGNEQFF	TGTGCCAGCAGTGGGCTAGCGGGTCGGGGGGGTAATGAGCAGTTCTTC
TRBV11-2	NA	TRBJ2-4	CASSSPGVTVLAKNIQYF	TGTGCCAGCAGCTCCCCCGGTGTAACGGTTCTAGCCAAAAACATTCAGTACTTC
TRBV11-3	TRBD2	TRBJ2-3	CASRGLAADTQYF	TGTGCCAGCAGGGGACTAGCCGCAGATACGCAGTATTTT
TRBV6-5	NA	TRBJ2-3	CASSYTDGGTDTQYF	TGTGCCAGCAGTTACACTGACGGGGGCACAGATACGCAGTATTTT
TRBV28	NA	TRBJ1-3	CASSSTPDSGNTIYF	TGTGCCAGCAGTTCGACACCGGACTCTGGAAACACCATATATTTT
TRBV4-2	TRBD1	TRBJ2-7	CASSHRDRGYEQYF	TGTGCCAGCAGCCACCGGGACAGGGGCTACGAGCAGTACTTC
TRBV6-5	NA	TRBJ1-4	CASSYNDQLIEKLFF	TGTGCCAGCAGTTACAATGATCAACTAATCGAAAAACTGTTTTTT
TRBV30	TRBD1	TRBJ2-3	CAWSTKGGPDTQYF	TGTGCCTGGAGTACCAAAGGGGGCCCTGATACGCAGTATTTT
TRBV18	NA	TRBJ1-1	CASSPPGGGRQVTEAFF	TGTGCCAGCTCACCCCCGGGAGGAGGCCGGCAGGTCACTGAAGCTTTCTTT
TRBV4-1	TRBD1	TRBJ1-3	CASSSGSGGPYDSGNTIYF	TGCGCCAGCAGCTCCGGTTCAGGGGGCCCTTACGACTCTGGAAACACCATATATTTT
TRBV12-5	TRBD2	TRBJ2-4	CASGFLTSSLKNIQYF	TGTGCTAGTGGTTTCCTGACTAGCTCTCTCAAAAACATTCAGTACTTC
TRBV19	TRBD2	TRBJ2-3	CASSTPLAGSDTQYF	TGTGCCAGTAGTACCCCACTAGCGGGTTCAGATACGCAGTATTTT
TRBV28	TRBD1	TRBJ1-2	CASGSRDRYTF	TGTGCCAGCGGCTCCCGGGACAGGTACACCTTC
TRBV10-2	NA	TRBJ2-7	CASSAGAYEQYF	TGCGCCAGCAGTGCCGGGGCCTACGAGCAGTACTTC
TRBV27	NA	TRBJ2-1	CASSLYRGANNEQFF	TGTGCCAGCAGTTTATATCGGGGGGCAAACAATGAGCAGTTCTTC
TRBV5-1	TRBD1	TRBJ1-4	CASSLGQGGEKLFF	TGCGCCAGCAGCTTGGGACAGGGTGGTGAAAAACTGTTTTTT
TRBV5-6	TRBD1	TRBJ2-7	CASSLLPTGGEQYF	TGTGCCAGCAGCTTACTCCCGACAGGGGGCGAGCAGTACTTC
TRBV7-3	TRBD1	TRBJ1-1	CASSSGTGTEAFF	TGTGCCAGCAGCTCCGGGACAGGGACTGAAGCTTTCTTT
TRBV12-5	TRBD1	TRBJ2-1	CASGPMGQGDNEQFF	TGTGCTAGTGGCCCAATGGGACAGGGGGACAATGAGCAGTTCTTC
TRBV28	TRBD1	TRBJ1-2	CASTDRGRRYGYTF	TGTGCCAGCACTGACAGGGGGCGTAGATATGGCTACACCTTC
TRBV5-6	TRBD1	TRBJ2-2	CASSELRRGQPTGELFF	TGTGCCAGCAGCGAACTGCGTAGGGGGCAGCCCACCGGGGAGCTGTTTTTT
TRBV5-8	TRBD1	TRBJ2-3	CASSFPGTGEDTQYF	TGTGCCAGCAGCTTTCCCGGGACAGGGGAAGATACGCAGTATTTT
TRBV28	NA	TRBJ1-3	CASSSSGVSGNTIYF	TGTGCCAGCAGCTCCTCAGGGGTCTCTGGAAACACCATATATTTT
TRBV12-5	TRBD1	TRBJ2-5	CASEPPLNRGRETQYF	TGTGCTAGTGAGCCCCCCCTCAACAGGGGCCGGGAGACCCAGTACTTC
TRBV19	TRBD1	TRBJ1-2	CATQDRGAYGYTF	TGTGCCACCCAGGACAGGGGAGCCTATGGCTACACCTTC
TRBV7-8	TRBD1	TRBJ1-2	CASSPSRWGTGGGGGYTF	TGTGCCAGCAGCCCGTCCAGATGGGGGACAGGGGGCGGAGGTGGCTACACCTTC
TRBV30	NA	TRBJ1-5	CACVSGRGSNQPQHF	TGTGCCTGCGTATCAGGGCGGGGTAGCAATCAGCCCCAGCATTTT
TRBV30	NA	TRBJ1-5	CAWSEGLSNQPQHF	TGTGCCTGGAGTGAGGGACTGAGCAATCAGCCCCAGCATTTT
TRBV12-5	NA	TRBJ1-2	CASAGDGRYGYTF	TGTGCTAGCGCGGGGGACGGCCGGTATGGCTACACCTTC
TRBV9	TRBD1	TRBJ1-3	CASSSSDRGFNTIYF	TGTGCCAGCAGCTCGTCCGACAGGGGGTTTAACACCATATATTTT